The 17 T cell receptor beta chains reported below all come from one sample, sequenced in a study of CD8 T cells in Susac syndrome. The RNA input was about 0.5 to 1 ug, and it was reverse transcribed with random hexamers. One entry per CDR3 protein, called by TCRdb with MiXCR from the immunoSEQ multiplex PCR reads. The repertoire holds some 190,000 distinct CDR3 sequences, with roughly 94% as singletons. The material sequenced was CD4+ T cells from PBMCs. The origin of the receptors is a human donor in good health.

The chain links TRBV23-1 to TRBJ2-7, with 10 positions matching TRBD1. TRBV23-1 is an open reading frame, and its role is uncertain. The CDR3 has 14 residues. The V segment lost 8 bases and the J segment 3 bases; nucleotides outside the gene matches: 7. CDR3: CASRPGQGIYEQYF. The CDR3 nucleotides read TGCGCCAGCCGGCCGGGACAGGGGATCTACGAGCAGTACTTC.

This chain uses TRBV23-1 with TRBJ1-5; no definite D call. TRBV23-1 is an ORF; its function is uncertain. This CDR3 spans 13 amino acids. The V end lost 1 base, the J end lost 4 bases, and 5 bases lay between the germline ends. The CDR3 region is CASSQFGNQPQHF. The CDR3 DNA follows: TGCGCCAGCAGTCAATTCGGTAATCAGCCCCAGCATTTT.

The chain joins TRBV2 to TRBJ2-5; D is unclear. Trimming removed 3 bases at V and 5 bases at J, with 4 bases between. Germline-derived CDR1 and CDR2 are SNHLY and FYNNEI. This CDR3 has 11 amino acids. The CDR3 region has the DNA TGTGCCAGCAGTGAGGAGGAGACCCAGTACTTC. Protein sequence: CASSEEETQYF.

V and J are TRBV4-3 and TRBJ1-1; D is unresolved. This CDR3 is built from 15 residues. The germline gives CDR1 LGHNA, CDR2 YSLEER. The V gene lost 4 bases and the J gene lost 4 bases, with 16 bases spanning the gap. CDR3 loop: CASSPGFLDGTEAFF. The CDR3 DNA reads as TGCGCCAGCAGCCCCGGATTCCTCGATGGCACTGAAGCTTTCTTT.

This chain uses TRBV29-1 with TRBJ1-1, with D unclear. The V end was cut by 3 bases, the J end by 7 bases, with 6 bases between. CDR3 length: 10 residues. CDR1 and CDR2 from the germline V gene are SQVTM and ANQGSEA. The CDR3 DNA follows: TGCAGCGTTGACGGGGTTGAAGCTTTCTTT. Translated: CSVDGVEAFF.

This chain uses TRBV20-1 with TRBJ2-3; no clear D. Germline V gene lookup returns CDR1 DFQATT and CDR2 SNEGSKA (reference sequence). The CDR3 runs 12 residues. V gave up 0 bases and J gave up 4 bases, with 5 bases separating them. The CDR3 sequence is CSARDRPDTQYF. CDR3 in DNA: TGCAGTGCTAGAGATCGGCCAGATACGCAGTATTTT.

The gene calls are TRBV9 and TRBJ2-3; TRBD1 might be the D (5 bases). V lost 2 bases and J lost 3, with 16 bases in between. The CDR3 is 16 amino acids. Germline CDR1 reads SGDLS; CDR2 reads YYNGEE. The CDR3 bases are TGTGCCAGCAGCGTGGCCGACTTAAGGGGAACAGATACGCAGTATTTT. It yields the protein CASSVADLRGTDTQYF. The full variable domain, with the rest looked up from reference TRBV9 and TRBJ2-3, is DSGVTQTPKHLITATGQRVTLRCSPRSGDLSVYWYQQSLDQGLQFLIQYYNGEERAKGNILERFSAQQFPDLHSELNLSSLELGDSALYFCASSVADLRGTDTQYFGPGTRLTVL.

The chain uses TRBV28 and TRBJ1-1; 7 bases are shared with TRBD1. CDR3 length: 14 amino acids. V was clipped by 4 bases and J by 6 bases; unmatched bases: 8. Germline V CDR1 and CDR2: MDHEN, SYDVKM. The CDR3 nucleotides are TGTGCCAGCAGTTCGACAGGGCGTCAGGCTGAAGCTTTCTTT. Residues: CASSSTGRQAEAFF.

CDR3 DNA sequence: TGTGCCAGCAGCTCGCCTAGCGGCCAAGAGACCCAGTACTTC. It encodes CASSSPSGQETQYF. The chain recombines TRBV9 with TRBJ2-5, with TRBD2 identical over 7 bases. With V trimmed by 4 bases and J by 1 base, 4 bases remained unmatched. The CDR3 length is 14 residues. Germline-derived CDR1 and CDR2 are SGDLS and YYNGEE.

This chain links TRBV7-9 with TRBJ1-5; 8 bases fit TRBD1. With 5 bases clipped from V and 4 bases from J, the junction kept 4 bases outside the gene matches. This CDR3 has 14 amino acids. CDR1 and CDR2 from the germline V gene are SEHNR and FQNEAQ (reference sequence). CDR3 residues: CASSRTGKNQPQHF. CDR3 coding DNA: TGTGCCAGCAGCCGGACAGGGAAGAATCAGCCCCAGCATTTT.

The CDR3 DNA follows: TGTGCCTGGCATGCTGACTCTGGAAACACCATATATTTT. Translation: CAWHADSGNTIYF. The rearrangement links TRBV30 to TRBJ1-3; D call uncertain. The germline V gene encodes CDR1 GTSNPN and CDR2 SVGIG (reference sequence). The CDR3 is 13 residues long. Trimming shortened V by 5 bases and J by 0 bases, and 8 bases separated the two germline ends.

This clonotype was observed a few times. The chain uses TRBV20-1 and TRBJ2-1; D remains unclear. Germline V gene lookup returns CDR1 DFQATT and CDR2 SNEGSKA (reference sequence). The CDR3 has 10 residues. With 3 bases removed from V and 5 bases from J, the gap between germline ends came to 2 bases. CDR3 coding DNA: TGCAGTGCTAGGGACAATGAGCAGTTCTTC. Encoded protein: CSARDNEQFF.

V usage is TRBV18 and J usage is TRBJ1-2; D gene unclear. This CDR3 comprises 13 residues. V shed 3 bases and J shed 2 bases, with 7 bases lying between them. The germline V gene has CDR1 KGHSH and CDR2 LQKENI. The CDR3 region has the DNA TGTGCCAGCTCACCGGCAGGCAACTATGGCTACACCTTC. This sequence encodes CASSPAGNYGYTF.

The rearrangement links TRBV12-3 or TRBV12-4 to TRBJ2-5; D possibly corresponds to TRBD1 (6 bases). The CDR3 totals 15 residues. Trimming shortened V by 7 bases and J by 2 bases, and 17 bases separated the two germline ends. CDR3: CASTVFQGLQETQYF. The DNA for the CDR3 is TGTGCCAGCACCGTCTTCCAGGGGCTGCAAGAGACCCAGTACTTC.

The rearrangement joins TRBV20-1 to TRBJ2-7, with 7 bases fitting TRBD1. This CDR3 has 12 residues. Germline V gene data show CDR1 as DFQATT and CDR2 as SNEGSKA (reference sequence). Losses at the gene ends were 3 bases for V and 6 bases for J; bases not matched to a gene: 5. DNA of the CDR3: TGCAGTGCTAGCCGACAGGGCGCCGAGCAGTACTTC. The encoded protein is CSASRQGAEQYF.

Written as DNA, the CDR3 is TGCAGCGTTAGGGAAGGGACCCAGTACTTC. Translation: CSVREGTQYF. This chain links TRBV29-1 with TRBJ2-5; D unclear. The ends were cut back, 5 bases at V and 7 bases at J, with 8 bases in the middle. CDR1 SQVTM and CDR2 ANQGSEA come from the germline V gene. The CDR3 consists of 10 residues.

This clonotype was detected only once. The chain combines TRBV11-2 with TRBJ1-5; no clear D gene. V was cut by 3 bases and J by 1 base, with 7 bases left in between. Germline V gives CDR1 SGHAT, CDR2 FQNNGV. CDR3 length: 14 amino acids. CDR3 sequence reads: CASSFGSSNQPQHF. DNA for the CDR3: TGTGCCAGCAGCTTTGGGTCCAGCAATCAGCCCCAGCATTTT.